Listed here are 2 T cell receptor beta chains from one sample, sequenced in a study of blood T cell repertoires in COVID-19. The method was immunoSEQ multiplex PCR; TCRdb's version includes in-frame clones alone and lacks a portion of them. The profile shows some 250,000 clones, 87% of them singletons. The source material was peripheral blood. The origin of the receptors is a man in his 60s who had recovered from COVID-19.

CDR3 in amino acids: CASRFRSGGGEKLFF. CDR3 nucleotide sequence: TGTGCCAGCAGATTCCGGTCGGGCGGAGGGGAAAAACTGTTTTTT. The chain recombines TRBV6-5 with TRBJ1-4; D ambiguous. Trimming stripped 6 bases from V and 8 bases from J, with 19 bases between. Germline loops: CDR1 MNHEY, CDR2 SVGAGI. This CDR3 has 15 amino acids.

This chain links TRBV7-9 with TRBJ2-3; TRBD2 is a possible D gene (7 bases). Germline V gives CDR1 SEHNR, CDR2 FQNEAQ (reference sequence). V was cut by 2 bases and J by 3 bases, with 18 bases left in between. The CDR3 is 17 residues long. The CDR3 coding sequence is TGTGCCAGCAGCTTATTGGTCAGAGGGGGGGCTACAGATACGCAGTATTTT. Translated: CASSLLVRGGATDTQYF.